This T cell receptor beta chain was documented in a study of monozygotic twins with inflammatory bowel disease. Points from the study as a whole: Discordant twins showed the same repertoire similarity as concordant twins, possibly from limited power.

With respect to this clonotype: What it recognizes is unknown.

It was from whole blood, with no T cell sorting, that total RNA was isolated. During cDNA synthesis, UMIs that each contained a 6-nucleotide sample barcode were added by means of template switching. Each CDR3 protein gets one entry in TCRdb, which reprocessed the 5' RACE reads and gives no DNA. Here the sample table reports some 400,000 distinct CDR3 sequences. This receptor was obtained from a human donor with ulcerative colitis or Crohn's disease, or a healthy co-twin of an affected twin (not recorded which). Sequencing was performed on blood.

The CDR3 protein is CATISGQVSNQPQHF. The genes are TRBV6-1 and TRBJ1-5; TCRdb calls TRBD1, which cannot be checked without DNA. The CDR3 runs 15 residues. Germline values: CDR1 MNHNS, CDR2 SASEGT.